This T cell receptor (beta chain) was documented in a study of blood T cell repertoires in COVID-19. Study-level information: Nucleic acid was either cDNA or gDNA, and it came from T cells, B-cell-depleted T cells, or PBMCs.

Grouping used clinical history reported by participants in a survey and questionnaire. Cohort 3 donors counted as recovered after two negative PCRs, clearance, or resolved symptoms. Original data processing: How many nucleated cells were present was estimated from reference gene primer amplification. TCRdb's table, derived via immunoSEQ multiplex PCR, lists solely in-frame clones and lacks some. The DNA gave D and trimming, while V, J and clone size come from that table. Here the sample spans a few hundred thousand clones, approximately 90% being singletons. The CDR3 has 12 amino acids. The germline V gene encodes CDR1 SEHNR and CDR2 FQNEAQ (reference sequence). V was cut by 4 bases and J by 8 bases, with 11 bases left in between.

The sequencing sample was made of PBMCs or T cells enriched from blood (not recorded which). The receptor was isolated from a man in his late teens or twenties who had recovered from COVID-19. This chain connects TRBV7-9 to TRBJ1-2; D possibly corresponds to TRBD1 (5 bases). The DNA of the CDR3 is TGTGCCAGCAGCTCGACAGCGATCGGCTACACCTTC. It specifies CASSSTAIGYTF.